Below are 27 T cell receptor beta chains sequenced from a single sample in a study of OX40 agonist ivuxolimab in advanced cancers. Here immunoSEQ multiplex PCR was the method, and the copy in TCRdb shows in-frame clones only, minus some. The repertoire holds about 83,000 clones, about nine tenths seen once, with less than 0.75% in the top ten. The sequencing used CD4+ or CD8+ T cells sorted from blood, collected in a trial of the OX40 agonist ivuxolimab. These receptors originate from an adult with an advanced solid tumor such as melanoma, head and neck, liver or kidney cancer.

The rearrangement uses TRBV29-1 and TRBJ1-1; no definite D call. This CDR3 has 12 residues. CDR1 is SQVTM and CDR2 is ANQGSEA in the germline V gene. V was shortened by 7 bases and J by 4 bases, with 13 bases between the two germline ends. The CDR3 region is CSAVRGGTEAFF. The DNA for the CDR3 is TGCAGCGCCGTGCGGGGTGGCACTGAAGCTTTCTTT.

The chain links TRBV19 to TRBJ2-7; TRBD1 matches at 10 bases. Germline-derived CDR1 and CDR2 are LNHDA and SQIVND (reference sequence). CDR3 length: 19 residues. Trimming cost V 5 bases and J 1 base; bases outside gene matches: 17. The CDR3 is CASSVTTGGPSGRSYEQYF. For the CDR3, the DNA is TGTGCCAGTAGTGTCACGACAGGGGGCCCTAGCGGAAGATCCTACGAGCAGTACTTC.

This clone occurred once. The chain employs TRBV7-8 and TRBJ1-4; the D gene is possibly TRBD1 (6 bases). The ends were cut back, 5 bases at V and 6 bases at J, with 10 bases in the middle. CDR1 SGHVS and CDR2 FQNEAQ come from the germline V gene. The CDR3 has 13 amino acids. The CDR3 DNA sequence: TGTGCCAGCAGCCCGGACAGTGATGAAAAACTGTTTTTT. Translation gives CASSPDSDEKLFF.

CDR3 amino acids: CASSLMNEQFF. CDR3 nucleotides: TGTGCCAGCAGCCTCATGAATGAGCAGTTCTTC. This chain links TRBV28 with TRBJ2-1; D is uncertain. V gave up 6 bases and J gave up 7 bases, with 7 bases separating them. The CDR3 is made up of 11 amino acids. The germline V gene encodes CDR1 MDHEN and CDR2 SYDVKM.

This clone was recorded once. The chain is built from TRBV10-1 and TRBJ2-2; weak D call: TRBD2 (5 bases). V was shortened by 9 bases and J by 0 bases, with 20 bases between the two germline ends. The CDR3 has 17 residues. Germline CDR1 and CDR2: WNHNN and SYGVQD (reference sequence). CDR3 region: CARERYNKRTNTGELFF. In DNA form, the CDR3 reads TGCGCCAGGGAAAGATACAATAAGCGGACGAACACCGGGGAGCTGTTTTTT.

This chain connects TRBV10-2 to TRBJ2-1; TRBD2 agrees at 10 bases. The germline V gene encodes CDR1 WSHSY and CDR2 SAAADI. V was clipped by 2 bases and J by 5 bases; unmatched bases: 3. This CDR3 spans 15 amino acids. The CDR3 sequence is CASSERGLADNEQFF. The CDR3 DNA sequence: TGCGCCAGCAGTGAGCGAGGACTAGCGGACAATGAGCAGTTCTTC.

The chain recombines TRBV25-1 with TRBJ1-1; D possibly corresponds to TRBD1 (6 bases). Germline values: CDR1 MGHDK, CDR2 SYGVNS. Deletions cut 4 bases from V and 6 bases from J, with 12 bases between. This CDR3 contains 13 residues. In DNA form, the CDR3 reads TGTGCCAGCAGTGGCACAGGGTTTCCTGAAGCTTTCTTT. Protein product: CASSGTGFPEAFF.

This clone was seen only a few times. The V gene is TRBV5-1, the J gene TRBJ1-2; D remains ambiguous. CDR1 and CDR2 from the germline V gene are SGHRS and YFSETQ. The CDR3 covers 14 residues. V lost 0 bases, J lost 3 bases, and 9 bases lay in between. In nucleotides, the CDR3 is TGCGCCAGCAGCTTGGATGTTTCGGACTATGGCTACACCTTC. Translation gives CASSLDVSDYGYTF. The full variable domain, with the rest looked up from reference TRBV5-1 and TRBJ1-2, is KAGVTQTPRYLIKTRGQQVTLSCSPISGHRSVSWYQQTPGQGLQFLFEYFSETQRNKGNFPGRFSGRQFSNSRSEMNVSTLELGDSALYLCASSLDVSDYGYTFGSGTRLTVV.

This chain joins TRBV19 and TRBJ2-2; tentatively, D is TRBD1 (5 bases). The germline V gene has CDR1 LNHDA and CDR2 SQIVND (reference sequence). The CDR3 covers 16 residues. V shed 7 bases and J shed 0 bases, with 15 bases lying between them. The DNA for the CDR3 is TGTGCCAGTACCCTAGGGGCAGGGCCGAACACCGGGGAGCTGTTTTTT. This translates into CASTLGAGPNTGELFF.

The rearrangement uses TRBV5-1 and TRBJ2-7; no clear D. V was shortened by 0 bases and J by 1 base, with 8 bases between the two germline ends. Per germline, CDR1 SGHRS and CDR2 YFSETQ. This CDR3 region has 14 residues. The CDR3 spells CASSLALGSYEQYF. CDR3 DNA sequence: TGCGCCAGCAGCTTGGCCCTGGGTTCCTACGAGCAGTACTTC.

CDR3 amino acids: CASSAEARGRESEAFF. CDR3 bases: TGTGCCAGCAGCGCCGAGGCCCGAGGCCGGGAATCTGAAGCTTTCTTT. J is TRBJ1-1 and V is TRBV9; D gene uncertain. The germline V gene encodes CDR1 SGDLS and CDR2 YYNGEE. The CDR3 has 16 amino acids. Deletions cut 3 bases from V and 6 bases from J, with 21 bases between. The full variable domain, with the rest looked up from reference TRBV9 and TRBJ1-1, is DSGVTQTPKHLITATGQRVTLRCSPRSGDLSVYWYQQSLDQGLQFLIQYYNGEERAKGNILERFSAQQFPDLHSELNLSSLELGDSALYFCASSAEARGRESEAFFGQGTRLTVV.

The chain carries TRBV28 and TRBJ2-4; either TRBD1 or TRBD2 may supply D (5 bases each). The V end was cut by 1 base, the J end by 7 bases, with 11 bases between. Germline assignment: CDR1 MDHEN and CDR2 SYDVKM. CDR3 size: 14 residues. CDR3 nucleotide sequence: TGTGCCAGCAGTTTATCGGGGACGGACAACATTCAGTACTTC. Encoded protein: CASSLSGTDNIQYF. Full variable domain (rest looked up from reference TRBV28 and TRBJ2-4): DVKVTQSSRYLVKRTGEKVFLECVQDMDHENMFWYRQDPGLGLRLIYFSYDVKMKEKGDIPEGYSVSREKKERFSLILESASTNQTSMYLCASSLSGTDNIQYFGAGTRLSVL.

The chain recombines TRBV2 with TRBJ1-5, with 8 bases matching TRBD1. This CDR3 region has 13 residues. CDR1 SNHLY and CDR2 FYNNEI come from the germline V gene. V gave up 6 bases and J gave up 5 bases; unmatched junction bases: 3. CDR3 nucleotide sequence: TGTGCCAGCAGCGGACAGGGCTATCAGCCCCAGCATTTT. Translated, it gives CASSGQGYQPQHF.

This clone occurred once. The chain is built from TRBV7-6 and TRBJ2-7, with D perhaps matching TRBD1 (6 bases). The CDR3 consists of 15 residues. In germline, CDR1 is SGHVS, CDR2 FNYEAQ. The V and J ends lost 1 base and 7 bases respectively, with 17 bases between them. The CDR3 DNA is TGTGCCAGCAGCTTAGGGGCAGGGGTCAAGGGGGAGCAGTACTTC. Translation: CASSLGAGVKGEQYF. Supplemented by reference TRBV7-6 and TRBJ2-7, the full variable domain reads GAGVSQSPRYKVTKRGQDVALRCDPISGHVSLYWYRQALGQGPEFLTYFNYEAQQDKSGLPNDRFSAERPEGSISTLTIQRTEQRDSAMYRCASSLGAGVKGEQYFGPGTRLTVT.

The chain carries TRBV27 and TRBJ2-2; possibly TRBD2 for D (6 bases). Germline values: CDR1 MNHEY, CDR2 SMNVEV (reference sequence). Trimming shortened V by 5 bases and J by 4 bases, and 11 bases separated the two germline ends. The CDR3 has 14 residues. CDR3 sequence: CASSAGLSTGELFF. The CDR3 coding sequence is TGTGCCAGCAGTGCGGGACTGTCCACCGGGGAGCTGTTTTTT.

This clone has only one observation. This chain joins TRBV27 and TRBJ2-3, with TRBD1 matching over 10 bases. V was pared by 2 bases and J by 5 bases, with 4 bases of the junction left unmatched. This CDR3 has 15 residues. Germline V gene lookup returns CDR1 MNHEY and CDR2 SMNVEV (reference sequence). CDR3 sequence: CASSLRGQGGDTQYF. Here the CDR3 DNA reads TGTGCCAGCAGTTTACGAGGACAGGGGGGAGATACGCAGTATTTT.

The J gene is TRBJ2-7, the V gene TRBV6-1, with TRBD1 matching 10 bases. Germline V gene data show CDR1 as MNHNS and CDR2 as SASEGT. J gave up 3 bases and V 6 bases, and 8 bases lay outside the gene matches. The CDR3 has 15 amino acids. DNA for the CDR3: TGTGCCAGCAGACTAGGTGGGACAGGGGTCTACGAGCAGTACTTC. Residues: CASRLGGTGVYEQYF.

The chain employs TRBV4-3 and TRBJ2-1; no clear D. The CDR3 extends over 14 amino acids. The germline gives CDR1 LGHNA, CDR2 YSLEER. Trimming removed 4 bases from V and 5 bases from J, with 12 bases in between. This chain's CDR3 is CASSPTPVNNEQFF. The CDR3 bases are TGCGCCAGCAGCCCAACCCCGGTTAACAATGAGCAGTTCTTC.

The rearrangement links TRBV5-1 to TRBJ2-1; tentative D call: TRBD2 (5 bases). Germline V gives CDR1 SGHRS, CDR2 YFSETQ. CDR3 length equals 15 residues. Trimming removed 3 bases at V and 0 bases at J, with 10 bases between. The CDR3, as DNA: TGCGCCAGCAGCTCGAGGAGCGGCTCCTACAATGAGCAGTTCTTC. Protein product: CASSSRSGSYNEQFF. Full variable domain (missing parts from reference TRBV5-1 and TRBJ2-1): KAGVTQTPRYLIKTRGQQVTLSCSPISGHRSVSWYQQTPGQGLQFLFEYFSETQRNKGNFPGRFSGRQFSNSRSEMNVSTLELGDSALYLCASSSRSGSYNEQFFGPGTRLTVL.

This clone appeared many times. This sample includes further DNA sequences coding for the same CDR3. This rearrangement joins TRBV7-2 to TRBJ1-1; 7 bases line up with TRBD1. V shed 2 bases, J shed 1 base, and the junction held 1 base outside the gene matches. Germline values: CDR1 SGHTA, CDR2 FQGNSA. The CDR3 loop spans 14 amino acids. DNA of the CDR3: TGTGCCAGCAGCTTACAGGGGGGGAACACTGAAGCTTTCTTT. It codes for CASSLQGGNTEAFF.

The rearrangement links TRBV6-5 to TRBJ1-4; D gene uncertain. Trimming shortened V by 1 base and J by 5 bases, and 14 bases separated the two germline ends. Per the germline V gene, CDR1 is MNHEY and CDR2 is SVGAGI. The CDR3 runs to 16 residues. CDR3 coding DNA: TGTGCCAGCAGTTACTTCCTCCCGAACGGGAATGAAAAACTGTTTTTT. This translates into CASSYFLPNGNEKLFF.

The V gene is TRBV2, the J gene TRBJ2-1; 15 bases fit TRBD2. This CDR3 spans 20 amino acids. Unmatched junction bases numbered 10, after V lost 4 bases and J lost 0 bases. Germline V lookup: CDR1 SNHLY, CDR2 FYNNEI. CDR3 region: CASSVPGLAGGHSSYNEQFF. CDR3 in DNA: TGTGCCAGCAGTGTACCGGGACTAGCGGGGGGTCACAGCTCCTACAATGAGCAGTTCTTC.

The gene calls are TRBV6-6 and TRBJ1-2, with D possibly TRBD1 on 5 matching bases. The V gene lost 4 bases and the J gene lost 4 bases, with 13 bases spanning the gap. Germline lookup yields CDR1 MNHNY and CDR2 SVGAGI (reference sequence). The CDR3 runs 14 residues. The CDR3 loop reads CASSSEGAFYGYTF. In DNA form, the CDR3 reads TGTGCCAGCAGTTCTGAAGGGGCCTTCTATGGCTACACCTTC.

CDR3 loop: CASSVRRESPLHF. In DNA, the CDR3 is TGTGCCAGCAGCGTCCGAAGAGAATCACCCCTCCACTTT. V usage is TRBV5-7 and J usage is TRBJ1-6; no definite D call. TRBV5-7 carries the ORF label, with uncertain function. Between the trimmed V and J ends, which lost 4 bases and 10 bases, there was a span of 12 bases. The CDR3 runs to 13 residues.

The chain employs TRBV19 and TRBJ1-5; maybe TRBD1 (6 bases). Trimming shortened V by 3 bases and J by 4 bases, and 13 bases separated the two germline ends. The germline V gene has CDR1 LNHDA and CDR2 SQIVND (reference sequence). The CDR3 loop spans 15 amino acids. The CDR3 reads CASSIRGAPNQPQHF. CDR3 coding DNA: TGTGCCAGTAGTATTAGGGGGGCGCCTAATCAGCCCCAGCATTTT.

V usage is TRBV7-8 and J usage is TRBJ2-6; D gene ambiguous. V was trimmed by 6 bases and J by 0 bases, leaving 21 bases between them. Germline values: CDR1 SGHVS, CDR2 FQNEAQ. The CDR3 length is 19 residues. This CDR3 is CASRDVGSEYNSGANVLTF. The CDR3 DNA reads TGTGCCAGCAGGGACGTGGGCAGCGAATATAACTCTGGGGCCAACGTCCTGACTTTC.

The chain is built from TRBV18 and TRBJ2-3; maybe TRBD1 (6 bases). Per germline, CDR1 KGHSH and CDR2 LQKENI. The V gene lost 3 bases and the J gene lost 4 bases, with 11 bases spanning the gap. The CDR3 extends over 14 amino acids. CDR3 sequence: CASSPRQVADTQYF. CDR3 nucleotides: TGTGCCAGCTCACCGAGACAGGTGGCAGATACGCAGTATTTT. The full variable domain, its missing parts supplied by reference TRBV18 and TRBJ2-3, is NAGVMQNPRHLVRRRGQEARLRCSPMKGHSHVYWYRQLPEEGLKFMVYLQKENIIDESGMPKERFSAEFPKEGPSILRIQQVVRGDSAAYFCASSPRQVADTQYFGPGTRLTVL.